A single sample gave rise to the 23 T cell receptor beta chains below, sequenced in a study of T cell repertoires in cytomegalovirus infection. One entry per CDR3 protein results from TCRdb running MiXCR on the reads. The top ten hold about an eighth of the sample, which has fewer than 900,000 distinct CDR3 sequences, almost 30% seen once. Antigen specificity for these receptors is unknown. The material was cultured CD8+ T cells from PBMCs, obtained from culture after CMV antigen stimulation. These receptors all come from a human donor in good health (CMV status not recorded). Some clones in this sample may be carry-over from other donors' samples.

This clonotype has a handful of counts. The V gene is TRBV12-3 or TRBV12-4, the J gene TRBJ2-5; D may correspond to TRBD1 or TRBD2 (6 bases each). The CDR3 runs to 14 residues. Trimming took off 6 bases at V and 7 bases at J, with 18 bases between the two ends. The CDR3 DNA sequence: TGTGCCAGCAGCCCCCCCCTGGGGGGCGCGACCCAGTACTTC. It specifies CASSPPLGGATQYF.

The J gene is TRBJ1-2, the V gene TRBV12-3 or TRBV12-4; D unclear. Between the trimmed V and J ends, which lost 4 bases and 6 bases, there was a span of 9 bases. The length of the CDR3 is 12 residues. The CDR3 spells CASSSWTDGYTF. CDR3 sequence (DNA): TGTGCCAGCAGTTCCTGGACGGATGGCTACACCTTC.

For this clonotype: Relative to the germline gene, one junction end is altered; a read error may explain this. This chain links TRBV10-1 with TRBJ1-1; no clear D gene. Germline assignment: CDR1 WNHNN and CDR2 SYGVQD (reference sequence). CDR3 size: 15 residues. The CDR3 protein is CTSSDPGEGFAEAFF. The CDR3 nucleotides are TGCACCAGCAGTGATCCAGGCGAAGGGTTCGCTGAAGCTTTCTTT.

This chain uses TRBV7-6 with TRBJ2-3; D ambiguous. In germline, CDR1 is SGHVS, CDR2 FNYEAQ. The CDR3 is made up of 13 amino acids. V gave up 8 bases and J gave up 4 bases, with 13 bases separating them. CDR3 region: CASSLSVADTQYF. The CDR3 DNA follows: TGTGCCAGCTCGTTATCGGTGGCAGATACGCAGTATTTT.

V and J are TRBV12-3 or TRBV12-4 and TRBJ1-1; 10 bases map to TRBD1. The J segment lost 0 bases and the V segment lost 1 base, leaving 5 bases of the junction unmatched. The length of the CDR3 is 17 residues. The DNA of the CDR3 is TGTGCCAGCAGTTTAGAAGGGACAGGGGCTATGAACACTGAAGCTTTCTTT. Translating gives CASSLEGTGAMNTEAFF.

The sample holds many counts of this clonotype. The germline gene is not matched at one end of the junction; a read error may be the cause. The chain combines TRBV4-1 with TRBJ1-2, with D hard to call. The CDR3 consists of 12 residues. The germline V gene has CDR1 MGHRA and CDR2 YSYEKL. CDR3 nucleotides: TGTGCCAGCAGCCAGGACTCTTATGGCTACACCTTC. Protein sequence: CASSQDSYGYTF.

This clonotype was observed a few times. The genes are TRBV14 and TRBJ1-3; 7 bases match TRBD1. CDR3 size: 16 residues. Per germline, CDR1 SGHDN and CDR2 FVKESK. Trimming took 0 bases from V and 3 from J; bases not matched to a gene: 5. The DNA of the CDR3 is TGTGCCAGCAGCCAAGATCAGGGGGGGCTTGGAAACACCATATATTTT. It translates to CASSQDQGGLGNTIYF.

J is TRBJ2-5 and V is TRBV7-8; TRBD1 matches 7 bases. The germline V gene has CDR1 SGHVS and CDR2 FQNEAQ. With V trimmed by 1 base and J by 5 bases, 7 bases remained unmatched. The CDR3 has 15 residues. CDR3 in DNA: TGTGCCAGCAGCTTAGTCCGGGACAGCCGGGAGACCCAGTACTTC. Translating it yields CASSLVRDSRETQYF.

The genes are TRBV2 and TRBJ2-2, with D possibly TRBD1 on 6 matching bases. CDR1 and CDR2 from the germline V gene are SNHLY and FYNNEI. V dropped 8 bases and J dropped 7 bases, with 14 bases sitting between them. CDR3 length equals 13 residues. For the CDR3, the DNA is TGTGCCAGCGTCGTGCTAGGGGGCGGGGAGCTGTTTTTT. This encodes CASVVLGGGELFF.

V and J are TRBV27 and TRBJ2-2, with no clear D. The germline V and J ends were trimmed by 9 bases and 4 bases, with 9 bases remaining between them. Germline assignment: CDR1 MNHEY and CDR2 SMNVEV (reference sequence). CDR3 length: 12 residues. CDR3 amino acids: CASLKATGELFF. CDR3 nucleotide sequence: TGTGCCAGTCTGAAAGCCACCGGGGAGCTGTTTTTT.

This chain connects TRBV6-5 to TRBJ1-2, with a weak D call TRBD1 (6 bases). V lost 0 bases to trimming and J lost 1 base, with 12 bases between them. This CDR3 region has 16 residues. Germline V gene data show CDR1 as MNHEY and CDR2 as SVGAGI. This CDR3 reads CASSYSLRTVNYGYTF. The CDR3, as DNA: TGTGCCAGCAGTTACTCTCTCCGGACAGTTAACTATGGCTACACCTTC.

This clonotype was seen more than once but under ten times. The chain is built from TRBV4-1 and TRBJ1-1, with 7 bases matching TRBD1. The ends lost 8 bases at V and 4 bases at J; junction bases unmatched: 4. CDR1 is MGHRA and CDR2 is YSYEKL in the germline V gene. The CDR3 has 12 amino acids. In DNA form, the CDR3 reads TGCGCCAGCGGGGCAGGGGGCACTGAAGCTTTCTTT. This sequence encodes CASGAGGTEAFF.

V and J are TRBV7-1 and TRBJ1-1; TRBD1 might be the D (6 bases). TRBV7-1 is an ORF for which the function is uncertain. Trimming removed 6 bases from V and 8 bases from J, with 13 bases in between. This CDR3 spans 12 amino acids. The CDR3 nucleotides are TGTGCCAGCAGGCATTCCGGGACAGAAGCTTTCTTT. Translation: CASRHSGTEAFF.

This clonotype was detected a few times. The chain joins TRBV10-3 to TRBJ2-1, with 13 positions matching TRBD2. This CDR3 is 20 amino acids long. V trimming: 7 bases; J trimming: 5 bases; junction bases outside the gene matches: 20. Germline V gives CDR1 ENHRY, CDR2 SYGVKD. CDR3 nucleotides: TGTGCCATCAAACTAGCGGGGGGGCTCGATCCCCAATCTAGAAACAATGAGCAGTTCTTC. This translates into CAIKLAGGLDPQSRNNEQFF.

This clonotype was counted a single time. The chain joins TRBV7-2 to TRBJ2-2, with no clear D. Trimming pared 8 bases from V and 3 bases from J, leaving 13 bases between. In germline, CDR1 is SGHTA, CDR2 FQGNSA. The CDR3 consists of 14 residues. The CDR3 protein is CASPPSEYTGELFF. The CDR3 DNA reads TGTGCCAGCCCCCCGTCGGAGTACACCGGGGAGCTGTTTTTT.

This clonotype was counted only a few times. The chain combines TRBV2 with TRBJ2-6, with 9 bases aligning to TRBD1. V dropped 1 base and J dropped 0; count of bases not matched to a gene: 10. The CDR3 is 20 residues long. The germline CDR1 and CDR2 sequences are SNHLY and FYNNEI. CDR3 bases: TGTGCCAGCAGTGAAGTGGGGACAGGGCTTAGTCTCTCTGGGGCCAACGTCCTGACTTTC. It is translated as CASSEVGTGLSLSGANVLTF.

In nucleotides, the CDR3 is TGTGCCAGCAGCCCCGATCTGGATGGGTTTAATGAAAAACTGTTTTTT. Protein product: CASSPDLDGFNEKLFF. V usage is TRBV14 and J usage is TRBJ1-4; no clear D gene. CDR1 is SGHDN and CDR2 is FVKESK in the germline V gene. V was trimmed by 4 bases and J by 4 bases, leaving 16 bases between them. This CDR3 region has 16 residues. The variable domain in full, completed from reference TRBV14 and TRBJ1-4, reads EAGVTQFPSHSVIEKGQTVTLRCDPISGHDNLYWYRRVMGKEIKFLLHFVKESKQDESGMPNNRFLAERTGGTYSTLKVQPAELEDSGVYFCASSPDLDGFNEKLFFGSGTQLSVL.

V and J are TRBV5-1 and TRBJ2-1, with unresolved D. The CDR3 consists of 15 residues. Germline CDR1 reads SGHRS; CDR2 reads YFSETQ. The V and J ends lost 0 bases and 7 bases respectively, with 14 bases between them. The chain's CDR3 is CASSLAPGPLNEQFF. The CDR3, as DNA: TGCGCCAGCAGCTTGGCCCCTGGACCCCTGAATGAGCAGTTCTTC.

This clonotype was observed a few times. J is TRBJ1-1 and V is TRBV2; no definite D call. V lost 4 bases to trimming and J lost 0 bases, with 12 bases between them. The CDR3 runs 15 residues. CDR1 SNHLY and CDR2 FYNNEI come from the germline V gene. In nucleotides, the CDR3 is TGTGCCAGCAGTGGGCCCACCGAAATGAACACTGAAGCTTTCTTT. Its translation: CASSGPTEMNTEAFF.

The chain joins TRBV29-1 to TRBJ2-1; D uncertain. This CDR3 has 13 residues. V shed 2 bases and J shed 2 bases, with 7 bases lying between them. The germline CDR1 and CDR2 sequences are SQVTM and ANQGSEA. The CDR3 loop is CSVEQAAYNEQFF. CDR3 bases: TGCAGCGTTGAACAGGCAGCCTACAATGAGCAGTTCTTC.

This clonotype was counted once. The V and J genes are TRBV6-5 and TRBJ1-5; D may be TRBD1 (5 bases). Trimming took 8 bases from V and 7 from J, leaving 21 bases between them. The CDR3 has 15 residues. Germline lookup yields CDR1 MNHEY and CDR2 SVGAGI. The CDR3 sequence is CASQRNTREGQPQHF. CDR3 nucleotides: TGTGCCAGCCAAAGAAATACCAGGGAAGGGCAGCCCCAGCATTTT.

This clonotype was seen at least ten times. The chain recombines TRBV7-6 with TRBJ1-1, with 7 bases lining up with TRBD1. The CDR3 is made up of 17 amino acids. CDR1 and CDR2 (germline): SGHVS, FNYEAQ. The V and J ends lost 1 base and 5 bases, in that order; junction bases with no gene match: 13. CDR3 bases: TGTGCCAGCAGCTTAGACTCCGGGACAGACCAAATTACTGAAGCTTTCTTT. Its protein is CASSLDSGTDQITEAFF.

This clonotype has only one observation. V is TRBV24-1 and J is TRBJ2-1; tentatively, D is TRBD1 (6 bases). The germline V and J ends were trimmed by 4 bases and 5 bases, with 11 bases remaining between them. The CDR3 is made up of 14 amino acids. Looked up from germline, CDR1 is KGHDR and CDR2 is SFDVKD. CDR3 DNA: TGTGCCACCAGTGACTGGACAGATAACAATGAGCAGTTCTTC. Amino acids: CATSDWTDNNEQFF.